The 15 T cell receptor beta chains below come from one sample, sequenced in a study of blood T cell repertoires in COVID-19. This table comes from immunoSEQ multiplex PCR, and its TCRdb copy is limited to in-frame clones, with some not included. Of roughly 230,000 clones listed, about 85% are singletons. The sequencing sample was made of peripheral blood. Every receptor here comes from a man in his forties with acute or convalescent COVID-19.

This clone has only one observation. The V and J genes are TRBV14 and TRBJ1-5; D is ambiguous. CDR1 SGHDN and CDR2 FVKESK come from the germline V gene. The CDR3 is 13 residues long. V was shortened by 1 base and J by 8 bases, with 9 bases between the two germline ends. For the CDR3, the DNA is TGTGCCAGCAGCCAAGGGCAGAGGGAGCCCCAGCATTTT. Its translation: CASSQGQREPQHF. The variable domain in full, with the rest retrieved from reference TRBV14 and TRBJ1-5, is EAGVTQFPSHSVIEKGQTVTLRCDPISGHDNLYWYRRVMGKEIKFLLHFVKESKQDESGMPNNRFLAERTGGTYSTLKVQPAELEDSGVYFCASSQGQREPQHFGDGTRLSIL.

The V call is TRBV19, the J call TRBJ1-5, with D unclear. The V gene's germline CDR1 is LNHDA and CDR2 SQIVND (reference sequence). V was shortened by 7 bases and J by 0 bases, with 4 bases between the two germline ends. The CDR3 consists of 12 residues. The DNA of the CDR3 is TGTGCCAGTAATCGTAGCAATCAGCCCCAGCATTTT. It yields the protein CASNRSNQPQHF.

This clone showed up just a few times. V is TRBV9 and J is TRBJ2-7; possibly TRBD1 for D (6 bases). CDR3 length: 14 residues. Trimming left V 0 bases short and J 1 base short, with 8 bases between. CDR1 SGDLS and CDR2 YYNGEE come from the germline V gene. The CDR3 loop is CASSVADRSYEQYF. CDR3 nucleotides: TGTGCCAGCAGCGTAGCGGACAGATCCTACGAGCAGTACTTC.

In this sample, this clone turned up once. This chain joins TRBV6-5 and TRBJ1-1, with D possibly TRBD1 on 5 matching bases. The V and J ends lost 5 bases and 0 bases respectively, with 13 bases between them. Germline-derived CDR1 and CDR2 are MNHEY and SVGAGI. The CDR3 totals 15 residues. DNA of the CDR3: TGTGCCAGCAGTCGAGGGACGGGGGTGAACACTGAAGCTTTCTTT. This encodes CASSRGTGVNTEAFF.

The chain carries TRBV6-5 and TRBJ1-4; D unclear. This CDR3 is 15 amino acids long. The ends were cut back, 10 bases at V and 5 bases at J, with 20 bases in the middle. Germline V gene data show CDR1 as MNHEY and CDR2 as SVGAGI. CDR3 amino acids: CATLPTGSQNEKLFF. The CDR3 region has the DNA TGTGCCACCCTCCCTACCGGGTCCCAGAATGAAAAACTGTTTTTT.

The chain couples TRBV5-1 to TRBJ2-7, with 7 nucleotides matching TRBD1. The junction had 4 bases not matched to a gene; V was cut back by 4 bases and J by 0 bases. There are 14 residues in the CDR3. The V gene's germline CDR1 is SGHRS and CDR2 YFSETQ. CDR3 amino acids: CASSPTGNSYEQYF. CDR3 bases: TGCGCCAGCAGCCCGACAGGGAACTCCTACGAGCAGTACTTC.

The gene calls are TRBV9 and TRBJ2-1, with TRBD2 identical over 7 bases. The CDR3 runs to 14 residues. V was pared by 4 bases and J by 10 bases, with 11 bases of the junction left unmatched. CDR1 SGDLS and CDR2 YYNGEE come from the germline V gene. CDR3 amino acids: CASSPRSREVEQFF. The CDR3 region has the DNA TGTGCCAGCAGCCCCCGGTCACGGGAGGTAGAGCAGTTCTTC.

This sequence joins TRBV5-4 and TRBJ2-7; 10 bases fit TRBD2. Looked up from germline, CDR1 is SGHNT and CDR2 is YYREEE (reference sequence). This CDR3 is built from 16 residues. Germline trimming cut 0 bases from V and 3 bases from J; bases unmatched to any gene: 6. The CDR3 bases are TGTGCCAGCAGCTTGGAAGCGGGGGGGCCGAGCTACGAGCAGTACTTC. Its protein is CASSLEAGGPSYEQYF.

The chain combines TRBV7-3 with TRBJ1-2, with 8 bases lining up with TRBD1. Germline CDR1 and CDR2: SGHTA and FQGTGA. There are 13 residues in the CDR3. The ends lost 2 bases at V and 8 bases at J; junction bases unmatched: 4. CDR3 loop: CASSLGQGSGYTF. The CDR3 DNA reads as TGTGCCAGCAGCTTAGGACAGGGATCCGGCTACACCTTC.

This clone has only a few counts. The rearrangement links TRBV5-1 to TRBJ1-4, with 9 bases aligning to TRBD1. Germline V CDR1 and CDR2: SGHRS, YFSETQ. The ends lost 2 bases at V and 7 bases at J; junction bases unmatched: 9. The CDR3 extends over 16 amino acids. The CDR3 DNA reads as TGCGCCAGCAGCTTATTACAGGGGGCCGGAGGTGAAAAACTGTTTTTT. It is translated as CASSLLQGAGGEKLFF.

The chain links TRBV6-5 to TRBJ1-1; D gene ambiguous. Germline CDR1 and CDR2: MNHEY and SVGAGI. The CDR3 covers 14 residues. The V gene lost 0 bases and the J gene lost 1 base, with 6 bases spanning the gap. CDR3 region: CASSYSNRNTEAFF. DNA for the CDR3: TGTGCCAGCAGTTACTCGAACAGGAACACTGAAGCTTTCTTT.

The V call is TRBV6-5, the J call TRBJ1-1; D might be TRBD1 (5 bases). Trimming took 5 bases from V and 0 from J, leaving 10 bases between them. CDR3 length equals 14 residues. Germline V gene sequence: CDR1 MNHEY, CDR2 SVGAGI. CDR3: CASSQRGMNTEAFF. DNA for the CDR3: TGTGCCAGCAGTCAAAGGGGAATGAACACTGAAGCTTTCTTT.

This clone was seen a few times. The chain links TRBV28 to TRBJ1-3; 7 nucleotides line up with TRBD1. Trimming took 7 bases from V and 0 from J; bases not matched to a gene: 6. Germline V gene data show CDR1 as MDHEN and CDR2 as SYDVKM. The CDR3 totals 15 residues. The CDR3, as DNA: TGTGCCAGCACTCAGGACAGGCCCTCTGGAAACACCATATATTTT. Residues: CASTQDRPSGNTIYF.

V and J are TRBV5-6 and TRBJ1-2, with TRBD1 matching over 7 bases. Trimming cost V 3 bases and J 7 bases; bases outside gene matches: 18. CDR1 and CDR2 (germline): SGHDT, YYEEEE. There are 17 residues in the CDR3. The CDR3 bases are TGTGCCAGCAGCTCGGGACAGCTGGGTCCCTATTTCCGTGGCTACACCTTC. Translation gives CASSSGQLGPYFRGYTF.

The DNA of the CDR3 is TGTGCCAGCAGCTTAGCTCCTAGTACGGATACGCAGTATTTT. It codes for CASSLAPSTDTQYF. The chain combines TRBV11-2 with TRBJ2-3, with D unresolved. The V and J ends lost 1 base and 6 bases respectively, with 11 bases between them. Germline V gene data show CDR1 as SGHAT and CDR2 as FQNNGV. The CDR3 consists of 14 residues.